Below, 9 T cell receptor beta chains from the same sample are listed, as sequenced in a study of Tregs in tolerant kidney transplant recipients. Related graft donors supplied nonmyeloablative bone marrow transplants, and mixed chimerism was transient. Repertoires were generated with immunoSEQ multiplex PCR, while TCRdb's copy carries only in-frame clones and drops some. The sample holds 75,000 to 100,000 clones, 80% to 95% seen once. Here the sequenced sample was CD4+ T cells from blood (PBMCs), taken 12 months after the transplant. All receptors come from a human patient who received a combined kidney and bone marrow transplant. The graft donor may have contributed some T cells.

The chain joins TRBV12-2 to TRBJ2-1; the table's D call of TRBD2 was not tested on the DNA. TRBV12-2 is a pseudogene segment. CDR3 size: 20 residues. CDR3 in amino acids: CASRSLRGLAALSSYNEQFF. CDR3 nucleotide sequence: TGTGCAAGTCGCTCGCTGCGGGGACTAGCAGCCCTGAGCTCCTACAATGAGCAGTTCTTC.

CDR3 region: CASSSRPTDRPLEPQHF. The CDR3 nucleotides are TGTGCCAGCAGCTCTAGGCCAACGGACAGGCCCTTGGAGCCCCAGCATTTT. V gene TRBV7-2 combines with J gene TRBJ1-5; 7 bases match TRBD1. V dropped 4 bases and J dropped 8; count of bases not matched to a gene: 17. The germline gives CDR1 SGHTA, CDR2 FQGNSA. The CDR3 has 17 amino acids. Using reference TRBV7-2 and TRBJ1-5 for the parts outside the CDR3, the full variable domain is GAGVSQSPSNKVTEKGKDVELRCDPISGHTALYWYRQSLGQGLEFLIYFQGNSAPDKSGLPSDRFSAERTGGSVSTLTIQRTQQEDSAVYLCASSSRPTDRPLEPQHFGDGTRLSIL.

The chain links TRBV4-1 to TRBJ2-1; D gene uncertain. CDR1 and CDR2 (germline): MGHRA, YSYEKL. The CDR3 runs 17 residues. Between the trimmed V and J ends, which lost 1 base and 0 bases, there was a span of 13 bases. The CDR3 reads CASSQVDMGISYNEQFF. The CDR3 DNA sequence: TGCGCCAGCAGCCAAGTTGACATGGGTATCTCCTACAATGAGCAGTTCTTC.

As regards this clone: Given the absence of the conserved phenylalanine or tryptophan at the CDR3 end, a read error is likely. V gene TRBV7-7 combines with J gene TRBJ2-7; TRBD1 aligns across 10 bases. Trimming at V came to 5 bases and at J to 3 bases, leaving 7 bases not matched to a gene. The germline CDR1 and CDR2 sequences are SSHAT and FNYEAQ (reference sequence). This CDR3 has 15 amino acids. The CDR3: CASSPDGQGVYEQYL. The CDR3 coding sequence is TGTGCCAGCAGCCCAGATGGACAGGGGGTCTACGAGCAGTACCTC.

This chain uses TRBV7-3 with TRBJ2-3; the D gene is possibly TRBD2 (5 bases). Trimming shortened V by 6 bases and J by 1 base, and 17 bases separated the two germline ends. CDR1 is SGHTA and CDR2 is FQGTGA in the germline V gene. The CDR3 length is 16 residues. This CDR3 is CASSRDWRARTDTQYF. In nucleotides, the CDR3 is TGTGCCAGCAGTCGAGACTGGCGGGCGCGCACAGATACGCAGTATTTT.

This clone was seen once. This rearrangement joins TRBV7-2 to TRBJ2-3; 7 nucleotides match TRBD2. The CDR3 length is 14 residues. V was pared by 1 base and J by 3 bases, with 1 base of the junction left unmatched. Germline CDR1 reads SGHTA; CDR2 reads FQGNSA. CDR3 DNA: TGTGCCAGCAGCTTAGTCGGGGGGACAGATACGCAGTATTTT. The encoded protein is CASSLVGGTDTQYF.

The rearrangement joins TRBV12-5 to TRBJ1-2, with D maybe TRBD1 (5 bases). The CDR3 contains 15 residues. Germline-derived CDR1 and CDR2 are LGHNT and FRNRAP. The V and J ends lost 2 bases and 4 bases respectively, with 14 bases between them. The CDR3: CASGLKRGTGYGYTF. The CDR3 DNA follows: TGTGCTAGTGGTTTGAAGCGGGGGACGGGCTATGGCTACACCTTC.

The genes are TRBV7-2 and TRBJ2-7, with 9 bases identical to TRBD2. After removal of 0 bases from V and 5 bases from J, the junction contained 2 bases not matched to a gene. The CDR3 loop spans 14 amino acids. Germline values: CDR1 SGHTA, CDR2 FQGNSA. CDR3 DNA: TGTGCCAGCAGCTTAGCTAGCGGGAGCCACGAGCAGTACTTC. This encodes CASSLASGSHEQYF. The full variable domain, in which reference TRBV7-2 and TRBJ2-7 provide the parts outside the CDR3, is GAGVSQSPSNKVTEKGKDVELRCDPISGHTALYWYRQSLGQGLEFLIYFQGNSAPDKSGLPSDRFSAERTGGSVSTLTIQRTQQEDSAVYLCASSLASGSHEQYFGPGTRLTVT.

V and J are TRBV7-2 and TRBJ2-7, with 7 bases fitting TRBD2. CDR3 size: 15 residues. Germline V gives CDR1 SGHTA, CDR2 FQGNSA. J lost 5 bases, V lost 0 bases, and 7 bases had no gene match. The CDR3 region is CASSLAGGSSHEQYF. CDR3 coding DNA: TGTGCCAGCAGCTTAGCTGGCGGGAGTTCCCACGAGCAGTACTTC. Full variable domain (rest looked up from reference TRBV7-2 and TRBJ2-7): GAGVSQSPSNKVTEKGKDVELRCDPISGHTALYWYRQSLGQGLEFLIYFQGNSAPDKSGLPSDRFSAERTGGSVSTLTIQRTQQEDSAVYLCASSLAGGSSHEQYFGPGTRLTVT.